These T cell receptor beta chains were read from a single sample in a study of blood T cell repertoires in COVID-19. Only in-frame clones appear in the TCRdb table, and some are missing; sequencing was by immunoSEQ multiplex PCR. This sample has tens of thousands of clones; around 89% occur once, and the top ten carry approximately 15%. The material sequenced was peripheral blood. These receptors were collected from a woman in her sixties with active COVID-19. The CDR3 runs from the conserved cysteine through the conserved F or W. The D gene is left open where the match is weak. Clone size is not always given. Where it is, it says once, few, many or a class for expanded clones.

v_gene,abundance,j_gene,d_gene,CDR3aa,CDR3nt
TRBV19,once,TRBJ1-2,TRBD1,CASSLRTGGAPNYGYTF,TGTGCCAGTAGTCTTCGGACAGGGGGCGCCCCTAACTATGGCTACACCTTC
TRBV2,-,TRBJ1-1,TRBD1,CASSVVQGAEAFF,TGTGCCAGCAGTGTCGTGCAGGGGGCCGAAGCTTTCTTT
TRBV3-1/TRBV3-2,-,TRBJ1-2,-,CASSRGAGEYGYTF,TGTGCCAGCAGCCGGGGTGCGGGGGAGTATGGCTACACCTTC
TRBV29-1,-,TRBJ1-5,-,CSVGRGGNQPQHF,TGCAGCGTTGGGAGGGGTGGCAATCAGCCCCAGCATTTT
TRBV9,-,TRBJ2-2,-,CASSVPQGSTGELFF,TGTGCCAGCAGCGTCCCCCAAGGGAGCACCGGGGAGCTGTTTTTT
TRBV15,once,TRBJ1-1,-,CATSSFRGTEAFF,TGTGCCACCAGCAGCTTCCGGGGAACTGAAGCTTTCTTT
TRBV14,-,TRBJ2-5,TRBD2,CASRKGTSGFETQYF,TGTGCCAGCAGAAAGGGGACTAGCGGTTTCGAGACCCAGTACTTC
TRBV12-5,-,TRBJ1-1,-,CASAPGTEAFF,TGTGCTAGTGCGCCGGGGACTGAAGCTTTCTTT
TRBV7-2,-,TRBJ2-3,TRBD1,CASSPYRQGARTDTQYF,TGTGCCAGCAGCCCATATCGACAGGGGGCACGGACAGATACGCAGTATTTT
TRBV5-1,once,TRBJ2-1,-,CASREEGAYNEQFF,TGCGCCAGCCGGGAGGAGGGGGCCTACAATGAGCAGTTCTTC